These 30 T cell receptor beta chains were sequenced from one sample in a study of blood T cell repertoires in COVID-19. Clones were read by immunoSEQ multiplex PCR, and TCRdb kept only the in-frame ones, dropping some. The sample has around 150,000 clones, roughly 89% seen once. Sequenced material: peripheral blood. These receptors were collected from a woman aged 65 to 85 with COVID-19, enrolled during active disease.

This clone was seen only a few times. This rearrangement joins TRBV27 to TRBJ1-3; D gene ambiguous. This CDR3 spans 14 amino acids. CDR1 is MNHEY, CDR2 SMNVEV, per germline (reference sequence). The germline V and J ends were trimmed by 6 bases and 0 bases, with 9 bases remaining between them. The CDR3 DNA reads as TGTGCCAGCAGCCTCAGTTTCTCTGGAAACACCATATATTTT. Its protein is CASSLSFSGNTIYF.

CDR3 sequence (DNA): TGTGCCTTCGCCCCGGGACAGGGGGGCGAGCAGTACTTC. Translation: CAFAPGQGGEQYF. The J gene is TRBJ2-7, the V gene TRBV30; 11 bases match TRBD1. The CDR3 spans 13 residues. CDR1 is GTSNPN, CDR2 SVGIG, per germline (reference sequence). V shed 7 bases and J 6 bases; nucleotides not matched to a gene: 8.

The chain combines TRBV3-1 (or the pseudogene TRBV3-2) with TRBJ1-1, with D possibly TRBD1 on 6 matching bases. Germline assignment: CDR1 LGHDT and CDR2 YNNKEL (reference sequence). V dropped 5 bases and J dropped 6 bases, with 16 bases sitting between them. CDR3 length: 14 amino acids. DNA of the CDR3: TGTGCCAGCAGCTCTAATTTAGGGGGTGCTGAAGCTTTCTTT. As protein: CASSSNLGGAEAFF.

The V call is TRBV25-1, the J call TRBJ2-5, with 9 bases fitting TRBD1. The J segment lost 5 bases and the V segment lost 6 bases, leaving 4 bases of the junction unmatched. The CDR3 is 13 residues long. Germline CDR1 and CDR2: MGHDK and SYGVNS. CDR3 nucleotide sequence: TGTGCCAGCAGACAGGGGGCGCGTGAGACCCAGTACTTC. The encoded protein is CASRQGARETQYF.

The V and J genes are TRBV2 and TRBJ1-2, with TRBD1 matching 7 bases. This CDR3 is 14 amino acids long. The junction had 6 bases not matched to a gene; V was cut back by 7 bases and J by 1 base. Germline values: CDR1 SNHLY, CDR2 FYNNEI. The DNA for the CDR3 is TGTGCCAGCACCCGGGACAGTTTTAACTATGGCTACACCTTC. Protein sequence: CASTRDSFNYGYTF.

This clone has only one observation. This sequence joins TRBV7-8 and TRBJ2-3, with D possibly being TRBD1 (5 bases). Germline CDR1 is SGHVS and CDR2 is FQNEAQ. There are 16 residues in the CDR3. V lost 1 base, J lost 0 bases, and 11 bases lay in between. The CDR3, as DNA: TGTGCCAGCAGCTTAGTTTCAGGGTCTAGCACAGATACGCAGTATTTT. The encoded protein is CASSLVSGSSTDTQYF.

This chain connects TRBV9 to TRBJ1-5; 9 nucleotides line up with TRBD1. Germline CDR1 is SGDLS and CDR2 is YYNGEE. This CDR3 is built from 15 residues. V shed 3 bases and J 7 bases; nucleotides not matched to a gene: 8. The CDR3 DNA sequence: TGTGCCAGCAGCGCCGGGACAGGGACGTCCCAGCCCCAGCATTTT. Protein: CASSAGTGTSQPQHF.

CDR3 DNA: TGTGCCAGCAGCGATGGACTAATTGGTGGCTACACCTTC. This gives the protein CASSDGLIGGYTF. The V call is TRBV5-6, the J call TRBJ1-2; unclear D gene. CDR3 length: 13 amino acids. Germline V lookup: CDR1 SGHDT, CDR2 YYEEEE. V was clipped by 4 bases and J by 7 bases, with 14 bases between them.

This clone turned up a few times. This chain links TRBV3-1 (or the pseudogene TRBV3-2) with TRBJ1-1; the match to TRBD1 covers 9 bases. Per the germline V gene, CDR1 is LGHDT and CDR2 is YNNKEL (reference sequence). V was clipped by 2 bases and J by 2 bases; unmatched bases: 6. The CDR3 extends over 16 amino acids. CDR3 DNA sequence: TGTGCCAGCAGCCAAACAGGGGGCGTGATAAACACTGAAGCTTTCTTT. Amino acid sequence: CASSQTGGVINTEAFF.

The CDR3 DNA is TGTGCCAGCAGCTACTCGACAGGGGGAAATTCACCCCTCCACTTT. Amino acids: CASSYSTGGNSPLHF. This chain uses TRBV2 with TRBJ1-6; 9 nucleotides align to TRBD1. The CDR3 runs 15 residues. J was trimmed by 7 bases and V by 6 bases; bases with no gene match: 7. The germline CDR1 and CDR2 sequences are SNHLY and FYNNEI.

V is TRBV7-8 and J is TRBJ1-1; D ambiguous. CDR3 length: 14 amino acids. V lost 3 bases and J lost 4, with 12 bases in between. Germline V gene sequence: CDR1 SGHVS, CDR2 FQNEAQ. The CDR3 region has the DNA TGTGCCAGCAGCTTCCGAGCGGGAACCACTGAAGCTTTCTTT. Translated, it gives CASSFRAGTTEAFF.

This chain uses TRBV5-1 with TRBJ1-4; 10 bases agree with TRBD1. This CDR3 has 16 amino acids. The germline gives CDR1 SGHRS, CDR2 YFSETQ. Trimming cost V 0 bases and J 4 bases; bases outside gene matches: 3. CDR3: CASSLGQGANNEKLFF. CDR3 in DNA: TGCGCCAGCAGCTTGGGACAGGGGGCGAATAATGAAAAACTGTTTTTT.

A few counts support this clone. This chain links TRBV6-5 with TRBJ1-4; D may be TRBD1 (6 bases). The CDR3 has 14 amino acids. V lost 5 bases, J lost 6 bases, and 13 bases lay in between. The germline V gene has CDR1 MNHEY and CDR2 SVGAGI. The CDR3 DNA reads as TGTGCCAGCAGTCGTACAGGGCTAGATGAAAAACTGTTTTTT. Protein sequence: CASSRTGLDEKLFF.

The chain couples TRBV11-2 to TRBJ2-7, with D tentatively TRBD2 (5 bases). Germline V gene lookup returns CDR1 SGHAT and CDR2 FQNNGV. The V end was cut by 2 bases, the J end by 0 bases, with 14 bases between. There are 16 residues in the CDR3. CDR3 coding DNA: TGTGCCAGCAGCTTAACGGGGAGATCTACCTCCTACGAGCAGTACTTC. As protein: CASSLTGRSTSYEQYF.

The genes are TRBV27 and TRBJ1-5; D is ambiguous. The ends were cut back, 2 bases at V and 4 bases at J, with 6 bases in the middle. Germline V CDR1 and CDR2: MNHEY, SMNVEV (reference sequence). The CDR3 is 13 residues long. CDR3: CASSLSSNQPQHF. The CDR3 DNA reads TGTGCCAGCAGTTTAAGCTCGAATCAGCCCCAGCATTTT.

J is TRBJ1-3 and V is TRBV23-1; possibly TRBD1 for D (6 bases). TRBV23-1 is treated as an ORF (open reading frame) with a function not yet certain. The V and J ends lost 0 bases and 7 bases respectively, with 13 bases between them. CDR3 length equals 15 residues. CDR3 bases: TGCGCCAGCAGTCAATCTAAGACAGGACGGAACACCATATATTTT. It yields the protein CASSQSKTGRNTIYF.

The chain uses TRBV3-1 (or the pseudogene TRBV3-2) and TRBJ1-2; 7 bases align to TRBD1. V shed 1 base, J shed 8 bases, and the junction held 7 bases outside the gene matches. Germline V gene sequence: CDR1 LGHDT, CDR2 YNNKEL (reference sequence). The CDR3 length is 14 residues. CDR3 sequence: CASSQVPGGSGYTF. The CDR3 nucleotides read TGTGCCAGCAGCCAAGTGCCAGGGGGGTCGGGCTACACCTTC.

The V call is TRBV30, the J call TRBJ2-7; maybe TRBD2 (6 bases). V shed 0 bases and J shed 7 bases, with 16 bases lying between them. There are 14 residues in the CDR3. Looked up from germline, CDR1 is GTSNPN and CDR2 is SVGIG (reference sequence). In DNA, the CDR3 is TGTGCCTGGAGTGTGAAGGGGAGGTGGCGGGAGCAGTACTTC. Protein product: CAWSVKGRWREQYF.

The chain is built from TRBV6-4 and TRBJ1-2; perhaps TRBD1 as D (6 bases). Germline loops: CDR1 MRHNA, CDR2 SNTAGT. Trimming took off 6 bases at V and 0 bases at J, with 14 bases between the two ends. This CDR3 has 15 residues. The CDR3 nucleotides read TGTGCCAGCAGGACCCGGGCAGGGGCTAACTATGGCTACACCTTC. Protein: CASRTRAGANYGYTF.

The chain has TRBV14 and TRBJ2-2; 10 nucleotides line up with TRBD2. Losses at the gene ends were 1 base for V and 4 bases for J; bases not matched to a gene: 3. This CDR3 is built from 16 residues. Per the germline V gene, CDR1 is SGHDN and CDR2 is FVKESK. The CDR3 region is CASSQALAGATGELFF. The DNA for the CDR3 is TGTGCCAGCAGCCAAGCCCTAGCGGGGGCCACCGGGGAGCTGTTTTTT.

J is TRBJ2-4 and V is TRBV29-1, with TRBD2 identical over 11 bases. The V segment lost 3 bases and the J segment 0 bases; nucleotides outside the gene matches: 13. CDR1 and CDR2 (germline): SQVTM, ANQGSEA. This CDR3 is built from 19 residues. The DNA of the CDR3 is TGCAGCGTTGAGTACCCAGCCCGACTAGCGGGGATAGCCAAAAACATTCAGTACTTC. This translates into CSVEYPARLAGIAKNIQYF.

The rearrangement links TRBV18 to TRBJ2-7, with 9 bases that match TRBD2. The CDR3 loop spans 13 amino acids. The germline gives CDR1 KGHSH, CDR2 LQKENI. Trimming cost V 6 bases and J 2 bases; bases outside gene matches: 2. Written as DNA, the CDR3 is TGTGCCAGCTCGGCGGGGGGGCCCTACGAGCAGTACTTC. It translates to CASSAGGPYEQYF.

This clone has only one observation. This sequence joins TRBV7-3 and TRBJ2-7; D ambiguous. Germline lookup yields CDR1 SGHTA and CDR2 FQGTGA. The CDR3 length is 13 residues. With 5 bases removed from V and 6 bases from J, the gap between germline ends came to 14 bases. The CDR3 loop is CASSPGAISEQYF. In nucleotides, the CDR3 is TGTGCCAGCAGCCCGGGTGCCATCAGCGAGCAGTACTTC. The variable domain in full, completed from reference TRBV7-3 and TRBJ2-7, reads GAGVSQTPSNKVTEKGKYVELRCDPISGHTALYWYRQSLGQGPEFLIYFQGTGAADDSGLPNDRFFAVRPEGSVSTLKIQRTERGDSAVYLCASSPGAISEQYFGPGTRLTVT.

V gene TRBV27 combines with J gene TRBJ1-1, with 8 bases that match TRBD1. CDR3 length: 14 residues. CDR1 MNHEY and CDR2 SMNVEV come from the germline V gene (reference sequence). V gave up 7 bases and J gave up 4 bases; unmatched junction bases: 8. The CDR3 sequence is CASTAGGGSTEAFF. Written as DNA, the CDR3 is TGTGCCAGCACCGCAGGGGGCGGCAGCACTGAAGCTTTCTTT.

This clone has only one observation. The gene calls are TRBV6-5 and TRBJ1-6; D might be TRBD1 (6 bases). V was pared by 6 bases and J by 10 bases, with 16 bases between. Germline CDR1 and CDR2: MNHEY and SVGAGI. There are 14 residues in the CDR3. CDR3 bases: TGTGCCAGCAGCGTATACAGGGATGGGTCACCCCTCCACTTT. Translating it yields CASSVYRDGSPLHF.

V and J are TRBV25-1 and TRBJ2-7; D remains ambiguous. Germline CDR1 reads MGHDK; CDR2 reads SYGVNS. The length of the CDR3 is 12 residues. The V end lost 3 bases, the J end lost 3 bases, and 6 bases lay between the germline ends. The CDR3 loop reads CASSESGYEQYF. In DNA, the CDR3 is TGTGCCAGCAGTGAGTCCGGCTACGAGCAGTACTTC.

The V and J genes are TRBV2 and TRBJ1-5; no reliable D call. V lost 4 bases, J lost 7 bases, and 17 bases lay in between. CDR3 length: 15 amino acids. CDR1 and CDR2 (germline): SNHLY, FYNNEI. The CDR3 reads CASSGRSGSNQPQHF. The CDR3 bases are TGTGCCAGCAGTGGTCGGTCGGGGTCCAACCAGCCCCAGCATTTT.

The chain couples TRBV18 to TRBJ2-7, with D maybe TRBD2 (6 bases). CDR1 is KGHSH, CDR2 LQKENI, per germline. Trimming shortened V by 1 base and J by 5 bases, and 15 bases separated the two germline ends. There are 15 residues in the CDR3. This chain's CDR3 is CASSPQGQGGDEQYF. CDR3 coding DNA: TGTGCCAGCTCACCACAAGGTCAGGGAGGCGACGAGCAGTACTTC.

V usage is TRBV19 and J usage is TRBJ1-5; 10 positions match TRBD1. This CDR3 comprises 16 residues. Germline values: CDR1 LNHDA, CDR2 SQIVND (reference sequence). V shed 3 bases, J shed 0 bases, and the junction held 2 bases outside the gene matches. CDR3 residues: CASSMTGGNSNQPQHF. The CDR3 DNA sequence: TGTGCCAGTAGTATGACAGGGGGCAATAGCAATCAGCCCCAGCATTTT.

V usage is TRBV2 and J usage is TRBJ2-2; 8 bases align to TRBD1. Germline V CDR1 and CDR2: SNHLY, FYNNEI. The V gene end was trimmed by 2 bases and the J gene end by 4 bases; junction bases not matched to a gene: 3. This CDR3 is built from 15 residues. DNA for the CDR3: TGTGCCAGCAGTGAAAGGACAGGGAGCACCGGGGAGCTGTTTTTT. This gives the protein CASSERTGSTGELFF.